This entry lists 32 T cell receptor beta chains sequenced from one sample in a study of beta chain features in type 1 diabetes. These receptors have no identified antigens. Study-level results: Shorter TCRB CDR3s, moderately but significantly so, were found in Type 1 diabetes patients in all four CD4+ subsets.

Expressed TCRB transcripts got sequenced, as all isolated RNA was reverse transcribed. Generated by immunoSEQ multiplex PCR, the TCRdb table keeps only in-frame clones and is missing some. The profile shows under 850,000 clones, roughly an eighth of them singletons. The sample taken for sequencing was naive CD4+ T cells from blood. The receptors were gathered from a man aged 18 to 30 with type 1 diabetes.

This chain connects TRBV15 to TRBJ2-3; TRBD1 or TRBD2 may be the D gene (5 bases each). The CDR3 consists of 17 residues. Germline V gives CDR1 LNHNV, CDR2 YYDKDF (reference sequence). Trimming removed 0 bases from V and 3 bases from J, with 16 bases in between. The CDR3 DNA reads TGTGCCACCAGCAGAGATCCCCCCGGGACGGGGACAGATACGCAGTATTTT. This gives the protein CATSRDPPGTGTDTQYF.

The table lists this clone with a few counts. The V gene is TRBV13, the J gene TRBJ2-7, with TRBD2 as a possible D gene (5 bases). The CDR3 spans 14 residues. V lost 5 bases, J lost 2 bases, and 13 bases lay in between. Germline V CDR1 and CDR2: PRHDT, FYEKMQ (reference sequence). The CDR3 loop reads CASSRGLATYEQYF. The CDR3 coding sequence is TGTGCCAGCAGCCGCGGGTTAGCTACCTACGAGCAGTACTTC.

This chain joins TRBV2 and TRBJ2-2, with 11 bases aligning to TRBD2. Germline-derived CDR1 and CDR2 are SNHLY and FYNNEI. J lost 3 bases, V lost 6 bases, and 3 bases had no gene match. The CDR3 covers 15 residues. The DNA for the CDR3 is TGTGCCAGCAGAGAGACTAGCGGGGACACCGGGGAGCTGTTTTTT. Protein sequence: CASRETSGDTGELFF.

In this sample, this clone turned up a few times. The rearrangement links TRBV25-1 to TRBJ1-1; tentatively, D is TRBD1 (5 bases). There are 14 residues in the CDR3. The germline V gene encodes CDR1 MGHDK and CDR2 SYGVNS. Deletions cut 3 bases from V and 1 base from J, with 9 bases between. This CDR3 is CASSERGENTEAFF. CDR3 coding DNA: TGTGCCAGCAGTGAGAGAGGGGAGAACACTGAAGCTTTCTTT.

This clone was picked up a small number of times. This chain joins TRBV5-1 and TRBJ1-1; TRBD1 is a possible D gene (5 bases). The CDR3 runs to 13 residues. Trimming took off 4 bases at V and 7 bases at J, with 14 bases between the two ends. Germline-derived CDR1 and CDR2 are SGHRS and YFSETQ. The CDR3 is CASSVGDHFEAFF. DNA of the CDR3: TGCGCCAGCAGCGTGGGGGACCACTTTGAAGCTTTCTTT.

This clone has just a few counts. The chain has TRBV7-2 and TRBJ1-1, with 8 positions matching TRBD1. CDR1 is SGHTA, CDR2 FQGNSA, per germline. After removal of 5 bases from V and 2 bases from J, the junction contained 10 bases not matched to a gene. The CDR3 sequence is 16 residues long. Here the CDR3 DNA reads TGTGCCAGCAGCCCCCGGACAGGGCTCGGCAACACTGAAGCTTTCTTT. This gives the protein CASSPRTGLGNTEAFF. Together with reference TRBV7-2 and TRBJ1-1, the CDR3 gives the full variable domain: GAGVSQSPSNKVTEKGKDVELRCDPISGHTALYWYRQSLGQGLEFLIYFQGNSAPDKSGLPSDRFSAERTGGSVSTLTIQRTQQEDSAVYLCASSPRTGLGNTEAFFGQGTRLTVV.

The chain joins TRBV5-1 to TRBJ2-3; maybe TRBD2 (5 bases). CDR1 is SGHRS and CDR2 is YFSETQ in the germline V gene. The length of the CDR3 is 14 residues. V was clipped by 9 bases and J by 0 bases, with 14 bases between them. In DNA form, the CDR3 reads TGCGCCACGCGAGGCGGGCCGAGCACAGATACGCAGTATTTT. Amino acid sequence: CATRGGPSTDTQYF.

The chain joins TRBV10-3 to TRBJ1-5, with 8 bases identical to TRBD1. This CDR3 comprises 12 residues. Per the germline V gene, CDR1 is ENHRY and CDR2 is SYGVKD. V trimming: 10 bases; J trimming: 6 bases; junction bases outside the gene matches: 5. The CDR3 spells CATSGGGQPQHF. In nucleotides, the CDR3 is TGTGCCACGTCAGGGGGCGGTCAGCCCCAGCATTTT.

The sample holds a few counts of this clone. This chain links TRBV9 with TRBJ2-5, with D possibly called TRBD1 or TRBD2 (6 bases each). The CDR3 has 16 residues. The germline gives CDR1 SGDLS, CDR2 YYNGEE. V lost 2 bases, J lost 1 base, and 15 bases lay in between. The DNA of the CDR3 is TGTGCCAGCAGCGTGGGGGGCAACCCCCTCCAAGAGACCCAGTACTTC. This codes for CASSVGGNPLQETQYF.

This clone has only a few counts. The chain joins TRBV30 to TRBJ2-1, with TRBD2 identical over 9 bases. V trimming: 0 bases; J trimming: 8 bases; junction bases outside the gene matches: 8. CDR3 length: 15 residues. Germline-derived CDR1 and CDR2 are GTSNPN and SVGIG (reference sequence). The CDR3 region is CAWSVQLAGWDEQFF. DNA for the CDR3: TGTGCCTGGAGTGTACAGCTAGCGGGGTGGGATGAGCAGTTCTTC.

The rearrangement joins TRBV29-1 to TRBJ2-7; D might be TRBD1 or TRBD2, each matching 5 bases. The CDR3 is 14 residues long. Per germline, CDR1 SQVTM and CDR2 ANQGSEA. The V end was cut by 4 bases, the J end by 6 bases, with 19 bases between. In DNA form, the CDR3 reads TGCAGCGTTGTTCACTTGAGGGGCCATATCGAGCAGTACTTC. Translating it yields CSVVHLRGHIEQYF.

The chain has TRBV9 and TRBJ2-7, with D unresolved. Trimming took off 4 bases at V and 3 bases at J, with 8 bases between the two ends. The length of the CDR3 is 12 residues. Germline loops: CDR1 SGDLS, CDR2 YYNGEE. The CDR3 coding sequence is TGTGCCAGCAGCCTAGACTTCTACGAGCAGTACTTC. This codes for CASSLDFYEQYF.

The chain couples TRBV14 to TRBJ1-6; 7 bases map to TRBD1. Losses at the gene ends were 6 bases for V and 10 bases for J; bases not matched to a gene: 12. In germline, CDR1 is SGHDN, CDR2 FVKESK. CDR3 length: 15 amino acids. As DNA, the CDR3 is TGTGCCAGCAGTAACTGGGACAGCCCCGCCTCACCCCTCCACTTT. This translates into CASSNWDSPASPLHF.

The V call is TRBV19, the J call TRBJ1-4; D unclear. From germline, CDR1 is LNHDA and CDR2 SQIVND (reference sequence). CDR3 length equals 14 residues. Trimming cost V 5 bases and J 8 bases, with 15 bases left between them. The CDR3 loop reads CASSYGPEEEKLFF. CDR3 nucleotide sequence: TGTGCCAGTAGTTATGGGCCTGAGGAGGAAAAACTGTTTTTT.

The V gene is TRBV7-6, the J gene TRBJ2-7; tentative D call: TRBD1 (6 bases). V was pared by 5 bases and J by 1 base, with 21 bases between. Germline V gene sequence: CDR1 SGHVS, CDR2 FNYEAQ. There are 17 residues in the CDR3. CDR3 DNA: TGTGCCAGCAGCCCCATCAGGCCACCAACAGGGTCCTACGAGCAGTACTTC. Protein product: CASSPIRPPTGSYEQYF.

This clone was found a few times. This chain links TRBV7-4 with TRBJ2-1, with 7 bases matching TRBD1. Germline V gives CDR1 SGHVT, CDR2 SQSDAQ. The junction had 12 bases not matched to a gene; V was cut back by 3 bases and J by 1 base. CDR3 size: 18 residues. The CDR3 sequence: CASSFTIRQGCSYNEQFF. CDR3 in DNA: TGTGCCAGCAGCTTTACCATAAGACAGGGCTGTTCCTACAATGAGCAGTTCTTC.

Of note for this clone: The sample has other DNA sequences that encode this CDR3 too. The rearrangement links TRBV30 to TRBJ1-1; 9 positions agree with TRBD1. CDR1 and CDR2 from the germline V gene are GTSNPN and SVGIG (reference sequence). The CDR3 covers 13 residues. V trimming: 1 base; J trimming: 5 bases; junction bases outside the gene matches: 2. CDR3 amino acids: CAWSGQGDTEAFF. In nucleotides, the CDR3 is TGTGCCTGGAGTGGACAGGGGGATACTGAAGCTTTCTTT.

The chain combines TRBV9 with TRBJ1-1, with D unresolved. There are 13 residues in the CDR3. V lost 0 bases, J lost 3 bases, and 6 bases lay in between. Germline CDR1 and CDR2: SGDLS and YYNGEE. The CDR3 DNA follows: TGTGCCAGCAGCGTAGAAGGCTACACTGAAGCTTTCTTT. Protein product: CASSVEGYTEAFF.

This chain connects TRBV2 to TRBJ2-1; TRBD2 aligns across 10 bases. Germline V gene lookup returns CDR1 SNHLY and CDR2 FYNNEI. The CDR3 runs 15 residues. V lost 8 bases, J lost 2 bases, and 6 bases stayed unmatched. CDR3 DNA sequence: TGTGCCAGCGCTACTAGCGGGGTAACCTACAATGAGCAGTTCTTC. It encodes CASATSGVTYNEQFF.

In nucleotides, the CDR3 is TGCGCCAGCAGCGTCGGACAGGGGGCAACAGAGACCCAGTACTTC. This gives the protein CASSVGQGATETQYF. The chain links TRBV5-1 to TRBJ2-5; 11 bases fit TRBD1. The germline V gene encodes CDR1 SGHRS and CDR2 YFSETQ. This CDR3 is built from 15 residues. After removal of 4 bases from V and 4 bases from J, the junction contained 6 bases not matched to a gene.

This clone turned up a few times. The chain is built from TRBV4-1 and TRBJ2-5; TRBD1 matches at 8 bases. CDR1 is MGHRA, CDR2 YSYEKL, per germline. This CDR3 is 16 amino acids long. V gave up 3 bases and J gave up 0 bases; unmatched junction bases: 6. CDR3 loop: CASSHLGTGYQETQYF. The DNA of the CDR3 is TGCGCCAGCAGCCACCTTGGGACAGGATACCAAGAGACCCAGTACTTC.

This clone occurred a few times. This sequence joins TRBV2 and TRBJ2-7, with TRBD1 identical over 8 bases. The CDR3 totals 12 residues. Unmatched junction bases numbered 6, after V lost 3 bases and J lost 11 bases. The germline V gene encodes CDR1 SNHLY and CDR2 FYNNEI. CDR3 sequence (DNA): TGTGCCAGCAGTGACCGGACAGGGAGGAAGTACTTC. It encodes CASSDRTGRKYF.

V gene TRBV4-1 combines with J gene TRBJ2-5; 7 nucleotides line up with TRBD2. J gave up 2 bases and V 0 bases, and 12 bases lay outside the gene matches. The CDR3 extends over 18 amino acids. Per germline, CDR1 MGHRA and CDR2 YSYEKL. CDR3 nucleotides: TGCGCCAGCAGCCAAGAAAGGGGAGCGGGGTCCGGGCAAGAGACCCAGTACTTC. Translated: CASSQERGAGSGQETQYF.

The rearrangement joins TRBV4-1 to TRBJ2-7; no clear D gene. CDR1 and CDR2 from the germline V gene are MGHRA and YSYEKL. V lost 0 bases and J lost 3, with 18 bases in between. The CDR3 totals 17 residues. The CDR3 nucleotides read TGCGCCAGCAGCCAAGATCCTGGGCAGAAAGCGATCTACGAGCAGTACTTC. Translating it yields CASSQDPGQKAIYEQYF.

This clone was seen a few times. The chain is built from TRBV2 and TRBJ2-5, with D hard to call. CDR3 length equals 12 residues. V lost 6 bases and J lost 5, with 10 bases in between. CDR1 and CDR2 from the germline V gene are SNHLY and FYNNEI. The CDR3 DNA reads as TGTGCCAGCAGCAAGGGTGGGGAGACCCAGTACTTC. It is translated as CASSKGGETQYF.

This clone was picked up a small number of times. This sequence joins TRBV6-4 and TRBJ2-7; 7 bases map to TRBD1. This CDR3 comprises 13 residues. Germline V gene sequence: CDR1 MRHNA, CDR2 SNTAGT. V was pared by 4 bases and J by 6 bases, with 6 bases of the junction left unmatched. The CDR3 loop is CASSANRGSEQYF. CDR3 bases: TGTGCCAGCAGTGCAAACAGGGGTAGCGAGCAGTACTTC.

This clone was picked up one time. The genes are TRBV6-6 and TRBJ1-1; 8 bases fit TRBD1. The ends lost 1 base at V and 3 bases at J; junction bases unmatched: 4. CDR3 length equals 15 residues. Germline CDR1 reads MNHNY; CDR2 reads SVGAGI (reference sequence). The CDR3 sequence: CASSYWTGRDTEAFF. For the CDR3, the DNA is TGTGCCAGCAGTTACTGGACAGGGCGGGACACTGAAGCTTTCTTT.

Note on this clone: Additional DNA sequences in this sample encode the identical CDR3. The V call is TRBV5-1, the J call TRBJ1-1, with 7 positions matching TRBD1. In germline, CDR1 is SGHRS, CDR2 YFSETQ. This CDR3 spans 14 amino acids. V was clipped by 4 bases and J by 1 base; unmatched bases: 4. CDR3 sequence reads: CASSLGQPNTEAFF. CDR3 in DNA: TGCGCCAGCAGCCTGGGACAGCCGAACACTGAAGCTTTCTTT.

This clone was seen a few times. The chain is built from TRBV6-5 and TRBJ2-7, with D perhaps TRBD1 (5 bases). The germline gives CDR1 MNHEY, CDR2 SVGAGI. V was cut by 0 bases and J by 5 bases, with 11 bases left in between. This CDR3 is built from 14 residues. The CDR3 coding sequence is TGTGCCAGCAGTTACTCGATGGTCAGGGACGAGCAGTACTTC. It is translated as CASSYSMVRDEQYF.

This clone was observed a handful of times. The chain employs TRBV7-9 and TRBJ1-5; D gene uncertain. V gave up 4 bases and J gave up 4 bases, with 14 bases separating them. The CDR3 is 15 amino acids. CDR1 SEHNR and CDR2 FQNEAQ come from the germline V gene (reference sequence). CDR3 amino acids: CASSSGLGWNQPQHF. DNA for the CDR3: TGTGCCAGCAGCTCGGGGTTGGGGTGGAATCAGCCCCAGCATTTT.

This clone has only a few counts. The chain carries TRBV19 and TRBJ2-7; tentative D call: TRBD2 (6 bases). V was shortened by 4 bases and J by 5 bases, with 18 bases between the two germline ends. Germline V CDR1 and CDR2: LNHDA, SQIVND (reference sequence). There are 15 residues in the CDR3. The CDR3 sequence: CASSTSGLDPDEQYF. The CDR3 region has the DNA TGTGCCAGTAGTACCTCGGGACTGGACCCAGACGAGCAGTACTTC. The variable domain in full, completed from reference TRBV19 and TRBJ2-7, reads DGGITQSPKYLFRKEGQNVTLSCEQNLNHDAMYWYRQDPGQGLRLIYYSQIVNDFQKGDIAEGYSVSREKKESFPLTVTSAQKNPTAFYLCASSTSGLDPDEQYFGPGTRLTVT.

This clone came up a few times. The chain joins TRBV7-9 to TRBJ1-6; 9 bases agree with TRBD1. V trimming: 6 bases; J trimming: 10 bases; junction bases outside the gene matches: 7. CDR1 and CDR2 from the germline V gene are SEHNR and FQNEAQ (reference sequence). This CDR3 spans 14 amino acids. The CDR3 reads CASSRDRVISPLHF. The DNA of the CDR3 is TGTGCCAGCAGTCGGGACAGGGTCATCTCACCCCTCCACTTT.